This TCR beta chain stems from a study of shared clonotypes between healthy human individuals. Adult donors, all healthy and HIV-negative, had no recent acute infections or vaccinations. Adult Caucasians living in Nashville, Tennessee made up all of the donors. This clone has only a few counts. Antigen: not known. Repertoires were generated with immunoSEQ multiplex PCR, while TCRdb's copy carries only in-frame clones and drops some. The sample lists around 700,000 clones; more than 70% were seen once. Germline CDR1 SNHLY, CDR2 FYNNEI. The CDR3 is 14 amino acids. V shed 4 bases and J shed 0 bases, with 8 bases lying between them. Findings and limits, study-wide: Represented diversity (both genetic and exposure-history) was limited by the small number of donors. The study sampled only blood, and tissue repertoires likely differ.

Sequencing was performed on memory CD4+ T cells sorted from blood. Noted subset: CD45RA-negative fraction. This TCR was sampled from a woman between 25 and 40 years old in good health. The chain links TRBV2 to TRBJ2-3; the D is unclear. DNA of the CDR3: TGTGCCAGCAGTGGCCCCCCCAGCACAGATACGCAGTATTTT. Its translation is CASSGPPSTDTQYF.